Below, 17 T cell receptor beta chains from the same sample are listed, as sequenced in a study of shared clonotypes between healthy human individuals. Profiling relied on immunoSEQ multiplex PCR, and the TCRdb table lists in-frame clones only, not all of them. This table has approximately 640,000 clones, 90% appearing once. Sequenced material: memory CD8+ T cells from PBMCs. Subset in this sample: CD45RO+ cells pooled with CCR7-negative TemRA cells. These receptors originate from a man aged 18 to 29 in good health. Some clones in this sample may be carry-over from other donors' samples.

This chain joins TRBV28 and TRBJ1-1; D gene uncertain. The CDR3 runs 13 residues. CDR1 is MDHEN and CDR2 is SYDVKM in the germline V gene. Trimming left V 6 bases short and J 1 base short, with 9 bases between. The DNA of the CDR3 is TGTGCCAGCAGCCCCTTAGGGAACACTGAAGCTTTCTTT. It specifies CASSPLGNTEAFF.

The chain is built from TRBV28 and TRBJ2-1; 9 positions match TRBD2. CDR1 is MDHEN, CDR2 SYDVKM, per germline. V gave up 3 bases and J gave up 4 bases; unmatched junction bases: 16. The CDR3 length is 19 residues. CDR3 nucleotides: TGTGCCAGCAGTTTTCTTGCCCCTAGGACTAGCGCCCTGTACAATGAGCAGTTCTTC. Its protein is CASSFLAPRTSALYNEQFF.

This clone was recorded a few times. The chain employs TRBV29-1 and TRBJ1-1, with a tentative D call TRBD1 (6 bases). The germline V gene has CDR1 SQVTM and CDR2 ANQGSEA. V lost 6 bases and J lost 0, with 14 bases in between. This CDR3 has 14 amino acids. CDR3 sequence reads: CSVRGARMNTEAFF. The CDR3 nucleotides are TGCAGCGTCCGGGGGGCACGGATGAACACTGAAGCTTTCTTT. Complete variable domain (other parts from reference TRBV29-1 and TRBJ1-1): SAVISQKPSRDICQRGTSLTIQCQVDSQVTMMFWYRQQPGQSLTLIATANQGSEATYESGFVIDKFPISRPNLTFSTLTVSNMSPEDSSIYLCSVRGARMNTEAFFGQGTRLTVV.

In DNA form, the CDR3 reads TGTGCCAGCAGTTTATTGGTCACCTACAATCAGCCCCAGCATTTT. It encodes CASSLLVTYNQPQHF. The genes are TRBV28 and TRBJ1-5; no clear D. There are 15 residues in the CDR3. CDR1 and CDR2 from the germline V gene are MDHEN and SYDVKM. Trimming removed 1 base at V and 3 bases at J, with 10 bases between.

This clone was counted once. The rearrangement links TRBV5-1 to TRBJ2-1, with 10 bases that match TRBD2. Germline V lookup: CDR1 SGHRS, CDR2 YFSETQ. The CDR3 length is 16 residues. The junction had 12 bases not matched to a gene; V was cut back by 3 bases and J by 9 bases. CDR3 nucleotides: TGCGCCAGCAGCTACGATCTAGCGGGAGAAGCTTTTGAGCAGTTCTTC. As protein: CASSYDLAGEAFEQFF.

This chain connects TRBV6-6 to TRBJ2-5; D not certain. V lost 6 bases, J lost 4 bases, and 12 bases lay in between. From germline, CDR1 is MNHNY and CDR2 SVGAGI (reference sequence). This CDR3 contains 13 residues. In nucleotides, the CDR3 is TGTGCCAGCAGCCCGACCAAAAGAGAGACCCAGTACTTC. Amino acid sequence: CASSPTKRETQYF.

The gene calls are TRBV11-3 and TRBJ2-1; no definite D call. In germline, CDR1 is SGHNT, CDR2 YENEEA. Trimming shortened V by 5 bases and J by 2 bases, and 7 bases separated the two germline ends. The CDR3 length is 13 residues. This CDR3 is CASSLPPYNEQFF. In DNA, the CDR3 is TGTGCCAGCAGCCTCCCCCCCTACAATGAGCAGTTCTTC.

CDR3 in amino acids: CSVEVGITSGRADEQFF. The CDR3 coding sequence is TGCAGCGTTGAAGTTGGGATAACTAGCGGGAGGGCGGATGAGCAGTTCTTC. The chain couples TRBV29-1 to TRBJ2-1; 13 positions match TRBD2. From germline, CDR1 is SQVTM and CDR2 ANQGSEA. The CDR3 has 17 amino acids. Trimming removed 1 base from V and 8 bases from J; junction bases left unmatched: 11.

The chain combines TRBV7-6 with TRBJ1-1; D not certain. This CDR3 comprises 14 residues. The V gene's germline CDR1 is SGHVS and CDR2 FNYEAQ. Trimming removed 2 bases from V and 4 bases from J, with 11 bases in between. The CDR3 spells CASSLMRVGTEAFF. The CDR3 bases are TGTGCCAGCAGCTTAATGCGGGTGGGCACTGAAGCTTTCTTT. The full variable domain, its missing parts supplied by reference TRBV7-6 and TRBJ1-1, is GAGVSQSPRYKVTKRGQDVALRCDPISGHVSLYWYRQALGQGPEFLTYFNYEAQQDKSGLPNDRFSAERPEGSISTLTIQRTEQRDSAMYRCASSLMRVGTEAFFGQGTRLTVV.

CDR3 coding DNA: TGTGCCAGCAGTCCTTGGGGGGCCACTAGGGAGACCCAGTACTTC. Translation: CASSPWGATRETQYF. This chain connects TRBV6-6 to TRBJ2-5; D may match TRBD1 or TRBD2 (6 bases each). CDR1 and CDR2 from the germline V gene are MNHNY and SVGAGI (reference sequence). The V end was cut by 5 bases, the J end by 5 bases, with 18 bases between. The CDR3 totals 15 residues.

The chain employs TRBV5-6 and TRBJ1-2; D might be TRBD1 (6 bases). V was pared by 3 bases and J by 6 bases, with 15 bases between. The CDR3 is 14 residues long. Looked up from germline, CDR1 is SGHDT and CDR2 is YYEEEE. The CDR3 nucleotides read TGTGCCAGCAGCTCAGAGACAGGACGCCATGGCTACACCTTC. It yields the protein CASSSETGRHGYTF.

V gene TRBV28 combines with J gene TRBJ1-5, with TRBD1 identical over 10 bases. The CDR3 totals 18 residues. Germline V gene sequence: CDR1 MDHEN, CDR2 SYDVKM. Losses at the gene ends were 4 bases for V and 4 bases for J; bases not matched to a gene: 13. CDR3 DNA sequence: TGTGCCAGCAGTTCTCTGTGGACAGGGGGTGGGTGGAATCAGCCCCAGCATTTT. Translating it yields CASSSLWTGGGWNQPQHF.

A remark on this clone: This specimen includes other DNA sequences encoding the same CDR3. The rearrangement uses TRBV9 and TRBJ1-5; TRBD1 is a possible D gene (5 bases). This CDR3 contains 14 residues. Deletions cut 0 bases from V and 4 bases from J, with 8 bases between. In germline, CDR1 is SGDLS, CDR2 YYNGEE. This CDR3 is CASSVDSGNQPQHF. In nucleotides, the CDR3 is TGTGCCAGCAGCGTAGATTCAGGGAATCAGCCCCAGCATTTT.

The chain is built from TRBV25-1 and TRBJ2-1; D remains unclear. This CDR3 is built from 13 residues. The ends were cut back, 2 bases at V and 5 bases at J, with 7 bases in the middle. CDR1 is MGHDK, CDR2 SYGVNS, per germline. CDR3 coding DNA: TGTGCCAGCAGTGAACTGACAAACAATGAGCAGTTCTTC. Amino acids: CASSELTNNEQFF.

This chain uses TRBV25-1 with TRBJ1-6; D remains ambiguous. CDR1 and CDR2 from the germline V gene are MGHDK and SYGVNS. The CDR3 contains 12 residues. V was shortened by 2 bases and J by 11 bases, with 7 bases between the two germline ends. CDR3 DNA sequence: TGTGCCAGCAGTGAAGGGTTTACACCCCTCCACTTT. Translating gives CASSEGFTPLHF.

The chain employs TRBV19 and TRBJ2-1; D is possibly TRBD1 (6 bases). Germline V gene lookup returns CDR1 LNHDA and CDR2 SQIVND (reference sequence). V was cut by 2 bases and J by 2 bases, with 10 bases left in between. The CDR3 is 15 amino acids. The DNA of the CDR3 is TGTGCCAGTAGTATAACAGGGTGGGCCTACAATGAGCAGTTCTTC. Residues: CASSITGWAYNEQFF. The whole variable domain, remainder taken from reference TRBV19 and TRBJ2-1, is DGGITQSPKYLFRKEGQNVTLSCEQNLNHDAMYWYRQDPGQGLRLIYYSQIVNDFQKGDIAEGYSVSREKKESFPLTVTSAQKNPTAFYLCASSITGWAYNEQFFGPGTRLTVL.

This clone occurred once. The chain is built from TRBV15 and TRBJ2-5, with D unresolved. The germline V gene encodes CDR1 LNHNV and CDR2 YYDKDF (reference sequence). There are 17 residues in the CDR3. V was cut by 0 bases and J by 5 bases, with 19 bases left in between. CDR3 sequence: CATSRDQDGLRRETQYF. The CDR3 bases are TGTGCCACCAGCAGAGATCAGGACGGCCTTCGCCGTGAGACCCAGTACTTC.